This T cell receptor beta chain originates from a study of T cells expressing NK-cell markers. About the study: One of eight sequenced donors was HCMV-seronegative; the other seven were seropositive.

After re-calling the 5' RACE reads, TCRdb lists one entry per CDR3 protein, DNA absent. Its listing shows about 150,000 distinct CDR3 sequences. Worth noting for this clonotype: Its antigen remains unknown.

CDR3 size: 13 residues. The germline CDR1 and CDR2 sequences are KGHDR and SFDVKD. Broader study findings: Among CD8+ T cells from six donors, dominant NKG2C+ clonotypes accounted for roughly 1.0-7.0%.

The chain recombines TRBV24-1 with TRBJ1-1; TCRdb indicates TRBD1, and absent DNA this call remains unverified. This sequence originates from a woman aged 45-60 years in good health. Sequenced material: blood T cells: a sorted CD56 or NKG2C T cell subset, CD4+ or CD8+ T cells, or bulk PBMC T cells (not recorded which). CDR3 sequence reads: CATSDFTGTEAFF.